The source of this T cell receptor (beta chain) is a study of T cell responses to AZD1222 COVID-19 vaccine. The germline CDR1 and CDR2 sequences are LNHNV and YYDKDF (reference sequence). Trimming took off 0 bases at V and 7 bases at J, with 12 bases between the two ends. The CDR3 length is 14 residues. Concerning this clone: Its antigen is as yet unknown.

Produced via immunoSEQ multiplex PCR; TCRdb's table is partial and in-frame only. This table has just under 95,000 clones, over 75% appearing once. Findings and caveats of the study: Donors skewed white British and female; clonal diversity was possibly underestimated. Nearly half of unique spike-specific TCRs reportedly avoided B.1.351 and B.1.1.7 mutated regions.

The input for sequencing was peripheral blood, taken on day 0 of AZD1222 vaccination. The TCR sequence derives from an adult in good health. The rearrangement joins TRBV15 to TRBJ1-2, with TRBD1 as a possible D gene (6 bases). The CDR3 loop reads CATSREEDSRGYTF. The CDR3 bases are TGTGCCACCAGCAGAGAGGAGGACAGCCGTGGCTACACCTTC. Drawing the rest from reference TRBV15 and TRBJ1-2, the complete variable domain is DAMVIQNPRYQVTQFGKPVTLSCSQTLNHNVMYWYQQKSSQAPKLLFHYYDKDFNNEADTPDNFQSRRPNTSFCFLDIRSPGLGDTAMYLCATSREEDSRGYTFGSGTRLTVV.